What follows are 30 T cell receptor beta chains derived from one specimen sequenced in a study of cytomegalovirus exposure and HLA in healthy donors. The PCR had 60 Vbeta and 13 Jbeta primers. Method: immunoSEQ multiplex PCR; TCRdb's copy keeps in-frame clones and lacks some. The table shows roughly 150,000 clones, with about 75% occurring only once. Sequencing used PBMCs. Receptor source: a woman younger than 45 in good health and CMV-seronegative.

The rearrangement uses TRBV29-1 and TRBJ2-4, with 9 bases matching TRBD1. Germline CDR1 reads SQVTM; CDR2 reads ANQGSEA. The V segment lost 0 bases and the J segment 0 bases; nucleotides outside the gene matches: 3. The CDR3 is 16 amino acids. This CDR3 is CSVEDLDRGAKNIQYF. The CDR3 nucleotides read TGCAGCGTTGAAGATCTGGACAGGGGAGCCAAAAACATTCAGTACTTC.

This clone came up a few times. This rearrangement joins TRBV2 to TRBJ1-1, with 11 bases fitting TRBD1. Germline V gene lookup returns CDR1 SNHLY and CDR2 FYNNEI. V was pared by 4 bases and J by 6 bases, with 7 bases of the junction left unmatched. The CDR3 contains 15 residues. The CDR3 sequence is CASSAWDRGISEAFF. The DNA for the CDR3 is TGTGCCAGCAGTGCGTGGGACAGGGGGATCTCTGAAGCTTTCTTT.

The chain joins TRBV6-1 to TRBJ1-2; D may be TRBD1 (5 bases). Trimming pared 6 bases from V and 7 bases from J, leaving 9 bases between. Germline assignment: CDR1 MNHNS and CDR2 SASEGT. This CDR3 has 11 amino acids. CDR3 in DNA: TGTGCCAGCAGCCGAGACAGTGGCTACACCTTC. This codes for CASSRDSGYTF.

The rearrangement links TRBV4-1 to TRBJ1-4; D is ambiguous. The germline CDR1 and CDR2 sequences are MGHRA and YSYEKL. With 1 base removed from V and 8 bases from J, the gap between germline ends came to 17 bases. This CDR3 is built from 16 residues. The DNA of the CDR3 is TGCGCCAGCAGCCAAGTTGGCTTGGTACCCCTGGAAAAACTGTTTTTT. Translated, it gives CASSQVGLVPLEKLFF.

The V call is TRBV30, the J call TRBJ2-2; 8 bases are a match to TRBD1. The CDR3 is made up of 15 amino acids. After removal of 4 bases from V and 6 bases from J, the junction contained 10 bases not matched to a gene. Germline lookup yields CDR1 GTSNPN and CDR2 SVGIG (reference sequence). This CDR3 reads CAWKDRDKEAGELFF. CDR3 coding DNA: TGTGCCTGGAAGGACAGGGATAAGGAAGCCGGGGAGCTGTTTTTT.

This chain joins TRBV6-5 and TRBJ2-7, with 7 bases aligning to TRBD1. Losses at the gene ends were 6 bases for V and 5 bases for J; bases not matched to a gene: 7. The CDR3 loop spans 13 amino acids. From germline, CDR1 is MNHEY and CDR2 SVGAGI. Here the CDR3 DNA reads TGTGCCAGCAGGAACCTACAGGGGCACGAGCAGTACTTC. Translation gives CASRNLQGHEQYF.

This chain connects TRBV19 to TRBJ1-6; D unclear. Germline V lookup: CDR1 LNHDA, CDR2 SQIVND (reference sequence). The CDR3 spans 16 residues. V gave up 6 bases and J gave up 0 bases, with 12 bases separating them. The CDR3 sequence is CASRPFRSSYNSPLHF. CDR3 bases: TGTGCCAGTAGACCCTTTCGGAGCTCCTATAATTCACCCCTCCACTTT.

The gene calls are TRBV19 and TRBJ1-2; 9 bases are a match to TRBD1. This CDR3 spans 14 amino acids. With 6 bases clipped from V and 3 bases from J, the junction kept 5 bases outside the gene matches. Germline V lookup: CDR1 LNHDA, CDR2 SQIVND (reference sequence). The CDR3 region is CASRATGGDYGYTF. The CDR3 DNA reads as TGTGCCAGTAGGGCGACAGGGGGTGACTATGGCTACACCTTC.

V usage is TRBV9 and J usage is TRBJ2-5, with D unresolved. This CDR3 has 15 amino acids. V was shortened by 4 bases and J by 5 bases, with 18 bases between the two germline ends. Germline loops: CDR1 SGDLS, CDR2 YYNGEE. The CDR3 region is CASSPDGRLEETQYF. The CDR3, as DNA: TGTGCCAGCAGCCCCGATGGCAGGCTTGAGGAGACCCAGTACTTC.

The rearrangement links TRBV28 to TRBJ1-2; unclear D gene. The CDR3 is 11 residues long. The V end lost 5 bases, the J end lost 7 bases, and 8 bases lay between the germline ends. From germline, CDR1 is MDHEN and CDR2 SYDVKM. In DNA form, the CDR3 reads TGTGCCAGCAGTCTCGAGGGTGGCTACACCTTC. It yields the protein CASSLEGGYTF.

The J gene is TRBJ2-1, the V gene TRBV5-1; a weak D match, TRBD1 (6 bases). CDR3 length: 19 amino acids. V was shortened by 4 bases and J by 7 bases, with 30 bases between the two germline ends. Germline assignment: CDR1 SGHRS and CDR2 YFSETQ. CDR3 in DNA: TGCGCCAGCAGCCGCGGCAGGGGCGCAAGGGACAACCGGTCGAATGAGCAGTTCTTC. This gives the protein CASSRGRGARDNRSNEQFF. The full variable domain, with the rest looked up from reference TRBV5-1 and TRBJ2-1, is KAGVTQTPRYLIKTRGQQVTLSCSPISGHRSVSWYQQTPGQGLQFLFEYFSETQRNKGNFPGRFSGRQFSNSRSEMNVSTLELGDSALYLCASSRGRGARDNRSNEQFFGPGTRLTVL.

V and J are TRBV5-5 and TRBJ1-3; no clear D. Germline V gene data show CDR1 as SGHKS and CDR2 as YYEKEE (reference sequence). This CDR3 has 14 amino acids. Trimming left V 4 bases short and J 0 bases short, with 8 bases between. In DNA, the CDR3 is TGTGCCAGCAGCCCGCCTAGCTCTGGAAACACCATATATTTT. It is translated as CASSPPSSGNTIYF.

The chain couples TRBV12-5 to TRBJ2-5; no definite D call. V gave up 0 bases and J gave up 2 bases, with 16 bases separating them. This CDR3 comprises 17 residues. Germline lookup yields CDR1 LGHNT and CDR2 FRNRAP. The CDR3 DNA sequence: TGTGCTAGTGGTTTGGTACCAGGCCGAAGCTCACAAGAGACCCAGTACTTC. As protein: CASGLVPGRSSQETQYF.

The CDR3 protein is CASSGGGSSFF. CDR3 in DNA: TGCGCCAGCAGCGGGGGGGGCAGTTCTTTCTTT. This chain uses TRBV5-1 with TRBJ1-1; TRBD1 is a possible D gene (6 bases). The V gene lost 4 bases and the J gene lost 12 bases, with 13 bases spanning the gap. The V gene's germline CDR1 is SGHRS and CDR2 YFSETQ. The CDR3 consists of 11 residues.

This chain links TRBV5-1 with TRBJ1-1, with 9 bases fitting TRBD1. The V and J ends lost 2 bases and 6 bases, in that order; junction bases with no gene match: 20. Germline lookup yields CDR1 SGHRS and CDR2 YFSETQ. The CDR3 spans 19 residues. CDR3 amino acids: CASSFSPVPGQGRTAEAFF. The CDR3 DNA sequence: TGCGCCAGCAGCTTTTCCCCAGTCCCGGGACAGGGAAGGACGGCTGAAGCTTTCTTT.

The V and J genes are TRBV29-1 and TRBJ1-1; TRBD1 is a possible D gene (5 bases). The CDR3 totals 13 residues. V gave up 6 bases and J gave up 1 base, with 12 bases separating them. CDR1 and CDR2 (germline): SQVTM, ANQGSEA. The CDR3 sequence is CSVSPGGNTEAFF. The DNA of the CDR3 is TGCAGCGTGTCCCCCGGGGGGAACACTGAAGCTTTCTTT.

The chain has TRBV6-5 and TRBJ2-1; TRBD1 matches 8 bases. Germline CDR1 MNHEY, CDR2 SVGAGI. The ends lost 8 bases at V and 8 bases at J; junction bases unmatched: 11. The CDR3 runs to 14 residues. CDR3 DNA sequence: TGTGCCAGCGGGGCTTCCCAGGGGGCCTATGAGCAGTTCTTC. Translated: CASGASQGAYEQFF.

Regarding this clone: Germline is not matched at one junction end, which may reflect a read error. The J gene is TRBJ2-7, the V gene TRBV5-1, with D possibly TRBD1 on 5 matching bases. This CDR3 contains 13 residues. Germline CDR1 SGHRS, CDR2 YFSETQ. Here the CDR3 reads CASSLGRGSPFMF. In nucleotides, the CDR3 is TGCGCCAGCAGCTTGGGAAGGGGCAGTCCATTCATGTTC.

The chain carries TRBV5-3 and TRBJ1-5; 8 bases fit TRBD1. TRBV5-3 is an ORF; its function is uncertain. The ends lost 6 bases at V and 1 base at J; junction bases unmatched: 3. This CDR3 is 14 amino acids long. The CDR3 protein is CARKTGVSNQPQHF. For the CDR3, the DNA is TGTGCCAGAAAGACAGGGGTAAGCAATCAGCCCCAGCATTTT.

This clone was counted between two and nine times. The chain recombines TRBV19 with TRBJ1-2, with D possibly TRBD1 on 5 matching bases. Germline values: CDR1 LNHDA, CDR2 SQIVND (reference sequence). The CDR3 is 15 amino acids. V was shortened by 3 bases and J by 2 bases, with 13 bases between the two germline ends. CDR3 sequence (DNA): TGTGCCAGTAGTATCGGCGGGGCGGGGAACTATGGCTACACCTTC. It codes for CASSIGGAGNYGYTF.

This clone was counted between two and nine times. The chain has TRBV30 and TRBJ1-2; 8 bases map to TRBD1. With 2 bases clipped from V and 4 bases from J, the junction kept 6 bases outside the gene matches. Germline V CDR1 and CDR2: GTSNPN, SVGIG (reference sequence). The CDR3 consists of 14 residues. CDR3 nucleotide sequence: TGTGCCTGGAGTACCCGGACAGGGACCTATGGCTACACCTTC. Amino acids: CAWSTRTGTYGYTF.

The J gene is TRBJ2-3, the V gene TRBV19, with 7 positions matching TRBD1. This CDR3 has 15 residues. Losses at the gene ends were 6 bases for V and 1 base for J; bases not matched to a gene: 7. The germline gives CDR1 LNHDA, CDR2 SQIVND (reference sequence). CDR3 sequence: CASSRNRGGTDTQYF. CDR3 DNA sequence: TGTGCCAGTAGCCGGAACAGGGGAGGCACAGATACGCAGTATTTT.

The chain uses TRBV11-2 and TRBJ2-7; D gene uncertain. Germline values: CDR1 SGHAT, CDR2 FQNNGV. CDR3 length equals 13 residues. V lost 2 bases, J lost 6 bases, and 11 bases lay in between. The CDR3 region is CASSLPGPFEQYF. CDR3 nucleotide sequence: TGTGCCAGCAGCTTACCGGGTCCCTTCGAGCAGTACTTC.

V and J are TRBV7-8 and TRBJ1-1; a weak D match, TRBD1 (6 bases). The CDR3 spans 15 residues. Germline assignment: CDR1 SGHVS and CDR2 FQNEAQ. Trimming stripped 2 bases from V and 4 bases from J, with 14 bases between. The CDR3 DNA is TGTGCCAGCAGCTTAATTTCAGGGGTGGGCACTGAAGCTTTCTTT. Translated, it gives CASSLISGVGTEAFF.

The chain uses TRBV19 and TRBJ1-1; D is unclear. Looked up from germline, CDR1 is LNHDA and CDR2 is SQIVND (reference sequence). The CDR3 extends over 14 amino acids. Trimming removed 5 bases at V and 1 base at J, with 11 bases between. The CDR3 nucleotides are TGTGCCAGTAGTCGCCCGGGAACGAACACTGAAGCTTTCTTT. As protein: CASSRPGTNTEAFF.

The rearrangement uses TRBV28 and TRBJ2-1; 13 bases map to TRBD2. This CDR3 contains 15 residues. Germline V gene lookup returns CDR1 MDHEN and CDR2 SYDVKM. The J segment lost 9 bases and the V segment lost 3 bases, leaving 5 bases of the junction unmatched. For the CDR3, the DNA is TGTGCCAGCAGTTTTAGGACTAGCGGGGGTACTGAGCAGTTCTTC. This translates into CASSFRTSGGTEQFF. The full variable domain, rest sourced from reference TRBV28 and TRBJ2-1, is DVKVTQSSRYLVKRTGEKVFLECVQDMDHENMFWYRQDPGLGLRLIYFSYDVKMKEKGDIPEGYSVSREKKERFSLILESASTNQTSMYLCASSFRTSGGTEQFFGPGTRLTVL.

About this clone itself: A junction end diverges from the germline sequence, so it may reflect a read error. The chain joins TRBV7-9 to TRBJ1-2; unclear D gene. The CDR3 sequence is 16 residues long. Germline V CDR1 and CDR2: SEHNR, FQNEAQ (reference sequence). The CDR3 DNA follows: TGTTCCAGCAGCTTACCGGTGGGCCCTTTTAACTATGGCTACACCTTC. Translating gives CSSSLPVGPFNYGYTF.

The rearrangement links TRBV4-2 to TRBJ2-1; 11 bases agree with TRBD2. Trimming at V came to 4 bases and at J to 5 bases, leaving 4 bases not matched to a gene. The CDR3 consists of 15 residues. Germline V gene lookup returns CDR1 LGHNA and CDR2 YNFKEQ. CDR3 sequence: CASSPSGGQNNEQFF. Written as DNA, the CDR3 is TGTGCCAGCAGCCCTAGCGGGGGGCAAAACAATGAGCAGTTCTTC.

This clone was observed a few times. The V call is TRBV15, the J call TRBJ1-3, with D possibly TRBD1 on 5 matching bases. CDR1 and CDR2 (germline): LNHNV, YYDKDF (reference sequence). CDR3 length equals 14 residues. Trimming stripped 4 bases from V and 2 bases from J, with 9 bases between. CDR3 sequence (DNA): TGTGCCACCAGCATTGCAGGGACTGGAAACACCATATATTTT. Translated: CATSIAGTGNTIYF.

This chain links TRBV5-5 with TRBJ1-1; the match to TRBD1 covers 7 bases. Germline CDR1 is SGHKS and CDR2 is YYEKEE (reference sequence). The CDR3 totals 14 residues. With V trimmed by 3 bases and J by 1 base, 3 bases remained unmatched. CDR3 nucleotide sequence: TGTGCCAGCAGCTGGGGACAGACGAACACTGAAGCTTTCTTT. This codes for CASSWGQTNTEAFF.